A selection of T cell receptor beta chains follows, all from one sample in a study of CD8+ T cells in alopecia areata. Libraries were prepared by immunoSEQ multiplex PCR; TCRdb keeps only in-frame clonotypes and omits some of them. The top ten clones hold 0.8% to 1% of a sample with 250,000 to 350,000 clones, 60% of them seen once. Sequenced material: CD4+ T cells sorted from blood, taken around week 52, from a patient treated with tofacitinib. These receptors all come from a human donor with alopecia areata. CDR3s include the opening cysteine and the closing phenylalanine or tryptophan. D genes are given only for firm matches. Where a row states a size, it is once, few, many or the class of an expanded clone; other rows omit it.

12	-	TRBV6-5	-	TRBJ1-6	TGTGCCAGCAGTTACGGGTCTTCACCCCTCCACTTT	CASSYGSSPLHF
13	-	TRBV7-6	-	TRBJ1-2	TGTGCCAGCAGCTTTGACGGGTGGGATGGCTACACCTTC	CASSFDGWDGYTF
12	-	TRBV30	-	TRBJ1-5	TGTGCCTGGAATCTCGAGGATCAGCCCCAGCATTTT	CAWNLEDQPQHF
15	-	TRBV2	-	TRBJ1-5	TGTGCCAGCAGTGCGTCGGTCGTTAGCAATCAGCCCCAGCATTTT	CASSASVVSNQPQHF
11	TRBD1	TRBV29-1	few	TRBJ1-2	TGCAGCGTCGCCCACAGGGGCGGCTACACCTTC	CSVAHRGGYTF
12	-	TRBV30	-	TRBJ1-2	TGTGCCTGGAGTGTCGGGGTGAGTGGCTACACCTTC	CAWSVGVSGYTF
17	TRBD1	TRBV27	-	TRBJ1-1	TGTGCCAGCAGTCGATGGACAGGGGGCGGAAGGGGTACTGAAGCTTTCTTT	CASSRWTGGGRGTEAFF
16	-	TRBV19	-	TRBJ1-5	TGTGCCAGTAGAGAAGCCAGGGGAACGGGGGGCCAGCCCCAGCATTTT	CASREARGTGGQPQHF
13	-	TRBV2	few	TRBJ1-1	TGTGCCAGCAGTGTGGAACAGGGCCCTGAAGCTTTCTTT	CASSVEQGPEAFF
11	-	TRBV30	-	TRBJ1-1	TGTGCCTGGAGGGGCCTCGCTGAAGCTTTCTTT	CAWRGLAEAFF
12	TRBD2	TRBV2	-	TRBJ2-1	TGTGCCAGCAGGGGGGGGGAGAATGAGCAGTTCTTC	CASRGGENEQFF
13	-	TRBV30	-	TRBJ1-5	TGTGCCTGGAGCGCAGCCTACAATCAGCCCCAGCATTTT	CAWSAAYNQPQHF
11	-	TRBV29-1	-	TRBJ2-3	TGCAGCGTTGGGGAGACAGATACGCAGTATTTT	CSVGETDTQYF
16	TRBD1	TRBV9	-	TRBJ2-3	TGTGCCAGCAGCGTAGTTGGGGCAACAGGGGCGGATACGCAGTATTTT	CASSVVGATGADTQYF
15	TRBD1	TRBV7-3	few	TRBJ2-3	TGTGCCAGCAGCTCGACAGGGATTTCCTCAGATACGCAGTATTTT	CASSSTGISSDTQYF
14	TRBD1	TRBV30	-	TRBJ1-5	TGTGCCTGGCGGGGACAGGCTGCAAATCAGCCCCAGCATTTT	CAWRGQAANQPQHF